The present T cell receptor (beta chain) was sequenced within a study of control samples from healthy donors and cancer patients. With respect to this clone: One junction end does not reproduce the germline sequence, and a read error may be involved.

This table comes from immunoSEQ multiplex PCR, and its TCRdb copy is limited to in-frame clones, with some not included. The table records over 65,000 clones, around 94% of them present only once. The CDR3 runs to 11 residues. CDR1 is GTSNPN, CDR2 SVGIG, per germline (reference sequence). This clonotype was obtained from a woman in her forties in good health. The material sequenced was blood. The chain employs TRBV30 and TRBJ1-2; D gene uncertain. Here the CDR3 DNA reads TGTGCCTGGATCTCCTACTACGGCTACACCTTC. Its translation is CAWISYYGYTF. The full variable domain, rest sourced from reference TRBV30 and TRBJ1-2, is SQTIHQWPATLVQPVGSPLSLECTVEGTSNPNLYWYRQAAGRGLQLLFYSVGIGQISSEVPQNLSASRPQDRQFILSSKKLLLSDSGFYLCAWISYYGYTFGSGTRLTVV.